The present T cell receptor beta chain was sequenced within a study of CXCR3-negative and CXCR3-positive naive CD8 T cells. CDR3 length equals 15 residues. Germline V CDR1 and CDR2: SQVTM, ANQGSEA. With respect to this clonotype: The target antigen is unknown.

TRB cDNA was prepared as libraries by UMI-labeled 5' RACE. TCRdb reprocessed the 5' RACE reads and stores each CDR3 protein as one record, lacking DNA. The sample data list 40,000 to 45,000 distinct CDR3 sequences. Study-wide points: Naive CXCR3-positive and CXCR3-negative cells shared TRBV-TRBJ usage; memory cells diverged. Surface CD5 matched across naive subsets, and TRB CDR3 properties served to infer TCR strength. Upon cryopreservation, CXCR3 expression partially decreased, and most assays used fresh PBMCs.

This TCR was recovered from a human donor in good health. Some clones in this sample may be carry-over from other donors' samples. The chain joins TRBV29-1 to TRBJ2-2. The sequenced sample consisted of naive CXCR3- CD8+ T cells from blood. The subset here: CD45RO-CCR7+CD27+CD95- naive CD8+ T cells lacking CXCR3 (TNR3-). This CDR3 reads CSVLSSGVATGELFF.